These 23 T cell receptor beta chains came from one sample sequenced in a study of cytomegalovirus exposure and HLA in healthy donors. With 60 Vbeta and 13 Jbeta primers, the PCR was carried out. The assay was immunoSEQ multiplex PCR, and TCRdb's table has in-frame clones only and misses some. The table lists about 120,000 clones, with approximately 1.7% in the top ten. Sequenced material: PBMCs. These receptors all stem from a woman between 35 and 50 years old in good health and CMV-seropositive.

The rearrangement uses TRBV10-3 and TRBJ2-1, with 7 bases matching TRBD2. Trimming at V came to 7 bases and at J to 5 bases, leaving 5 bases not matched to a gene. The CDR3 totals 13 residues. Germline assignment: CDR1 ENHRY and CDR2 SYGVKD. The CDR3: CAIKRAGNNEQFF. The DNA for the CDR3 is TGTGCCATCAAGCGAGCGGGAAACAATGAGCAGTTCTTC.

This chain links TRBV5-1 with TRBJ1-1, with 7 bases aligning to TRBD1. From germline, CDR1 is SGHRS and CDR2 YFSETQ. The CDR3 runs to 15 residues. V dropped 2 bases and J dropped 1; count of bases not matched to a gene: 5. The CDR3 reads CASSLHQGGNTEAFF. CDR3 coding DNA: TGCGCCAGCAGCTTACATCAGGGGGGGAACACTGAAGCTTTCTTT. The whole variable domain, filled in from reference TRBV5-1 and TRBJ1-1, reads KAGVTQTPRYLIKTRGQQVTLSCSPISGHRSVSWYQQTPGQGLQFLFEYFSETQRNKGNFPGRFSGRQFSNSRSEMNVSTLELGDSALYLCASSLHQGGNTEAFFGQGTRLTVV.

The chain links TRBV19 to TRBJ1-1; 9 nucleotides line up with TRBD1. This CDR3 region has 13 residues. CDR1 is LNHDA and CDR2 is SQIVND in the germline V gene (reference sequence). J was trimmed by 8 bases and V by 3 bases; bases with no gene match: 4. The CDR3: CASSMSGQGEAFF. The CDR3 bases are TGTGCCAGTAGTATGTCAGGACAGGGGGAAGCTTTCTTT.

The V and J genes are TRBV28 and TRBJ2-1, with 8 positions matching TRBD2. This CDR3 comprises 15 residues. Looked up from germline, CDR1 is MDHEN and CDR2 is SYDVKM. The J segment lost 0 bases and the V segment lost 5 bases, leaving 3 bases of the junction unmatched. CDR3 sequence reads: CASSATSGSYNEQFF. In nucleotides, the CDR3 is TGTGCCAGCAGTGCTACTAGCGGCTCCTACAATGAGCAGTTCTTC.

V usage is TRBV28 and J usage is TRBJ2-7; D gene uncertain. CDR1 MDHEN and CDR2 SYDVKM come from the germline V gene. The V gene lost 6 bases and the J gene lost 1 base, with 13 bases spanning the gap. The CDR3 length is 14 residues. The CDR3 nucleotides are TGTGCCAGCAGCAGAACCCCAGGATCCTACGAGCAGTACTTC. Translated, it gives CASSRTPGSYEQYF.

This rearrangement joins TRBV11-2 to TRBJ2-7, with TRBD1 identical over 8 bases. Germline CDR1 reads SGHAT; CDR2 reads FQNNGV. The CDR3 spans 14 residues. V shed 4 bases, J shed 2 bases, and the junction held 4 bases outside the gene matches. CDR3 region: CASSSGQGAYEQYF. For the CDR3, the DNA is TGTGCCAGCAGCTCCGGACAGGGAGCCTACGAGCAGTACTTC.

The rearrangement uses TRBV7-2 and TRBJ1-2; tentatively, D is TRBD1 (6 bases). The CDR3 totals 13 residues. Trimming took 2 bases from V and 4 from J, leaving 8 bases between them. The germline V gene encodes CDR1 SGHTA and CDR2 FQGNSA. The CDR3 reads CASSLRDTYGYTF. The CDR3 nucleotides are TGTGCCAGCAGCTTAAGGGACACCTATGGCTACACCTTC.

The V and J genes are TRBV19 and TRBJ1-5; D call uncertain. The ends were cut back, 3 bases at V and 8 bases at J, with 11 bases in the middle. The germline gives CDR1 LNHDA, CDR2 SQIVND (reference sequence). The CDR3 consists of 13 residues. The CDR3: CASSMRRLEPQHF. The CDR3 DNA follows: TGTGCCAGTAGTATGAGGCGGCTAGAGCCCCAGCATTTT.

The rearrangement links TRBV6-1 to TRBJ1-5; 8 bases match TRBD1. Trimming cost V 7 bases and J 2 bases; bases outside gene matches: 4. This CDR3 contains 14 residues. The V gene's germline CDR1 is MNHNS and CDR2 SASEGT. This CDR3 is CASNGQGGNQPQHF. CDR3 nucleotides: TGTGCCAGCAATGGACAGGGAGGCAATCAGCCCCAGCATTTT.

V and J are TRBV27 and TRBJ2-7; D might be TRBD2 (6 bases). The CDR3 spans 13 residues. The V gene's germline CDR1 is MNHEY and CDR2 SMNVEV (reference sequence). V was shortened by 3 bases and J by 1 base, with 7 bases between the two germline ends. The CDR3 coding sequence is TGTGCCAGCAGTTTGGGACTTTCCTACGAGCAGTACTTC. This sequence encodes CASSLGLSYEQYF.

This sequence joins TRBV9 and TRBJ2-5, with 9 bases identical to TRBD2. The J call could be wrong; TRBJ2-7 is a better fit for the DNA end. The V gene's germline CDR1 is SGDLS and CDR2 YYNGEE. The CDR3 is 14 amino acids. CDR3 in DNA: TGTGCCAGCAGTGGGACTAGCTCGTCCTACGAGCAGTACTTC. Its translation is CASSGTSSSYEQYF.

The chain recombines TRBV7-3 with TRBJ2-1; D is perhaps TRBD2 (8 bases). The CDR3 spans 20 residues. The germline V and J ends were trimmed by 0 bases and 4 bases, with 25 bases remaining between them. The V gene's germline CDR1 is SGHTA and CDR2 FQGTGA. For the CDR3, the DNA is TGTGCCAGCAGCTTAACCCCGGGACAGACTTTAGCGGGACTTTACAATGAGCAGTTCTTC. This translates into CASSLTPGQTLAGLYNEQFF.

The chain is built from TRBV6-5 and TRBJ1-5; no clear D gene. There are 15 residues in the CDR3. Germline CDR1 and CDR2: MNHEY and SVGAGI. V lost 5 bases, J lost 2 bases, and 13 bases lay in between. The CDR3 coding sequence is TGTGCCAGCAGTGCCACCCGGGAGGGCAATCAGCCCCAGCATTTT. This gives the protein CASSATREGNQPQHF.

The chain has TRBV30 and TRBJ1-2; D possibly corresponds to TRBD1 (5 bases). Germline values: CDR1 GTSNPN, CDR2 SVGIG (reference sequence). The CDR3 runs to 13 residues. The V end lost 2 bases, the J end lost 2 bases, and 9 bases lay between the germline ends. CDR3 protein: CAWSLDTNYGYTF. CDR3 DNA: TGTGCCTGGAGTCTGGACACCAACTATGGCTACACCTTC.

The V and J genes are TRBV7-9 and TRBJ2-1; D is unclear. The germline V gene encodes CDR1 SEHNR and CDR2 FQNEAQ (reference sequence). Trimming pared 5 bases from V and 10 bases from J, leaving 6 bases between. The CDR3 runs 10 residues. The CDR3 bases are TGTGCCAGCAGCCTCGTGGAGCAGTTCTTC. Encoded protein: CASSLVEQFF.

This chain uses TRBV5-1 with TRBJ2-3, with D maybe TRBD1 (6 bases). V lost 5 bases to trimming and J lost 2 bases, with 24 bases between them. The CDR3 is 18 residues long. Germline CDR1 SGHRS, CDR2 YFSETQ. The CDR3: CASRHLLLTGYDTDTQYF. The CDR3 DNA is TGCGCCAGCAGGCACCTTCTACTTACAGGGTACGACACAGATACGCAGTATTTT. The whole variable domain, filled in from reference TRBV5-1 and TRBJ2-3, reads KAGVTQTPRYLIKTRGQQVTLSCSPISGHRSVSWYQQTPGQGLQFLFEYFSETQRNKGNFPGRFSGRQFSNSRSEMNVSTLELGDSALYLCASRHLLLTGYDTDTQYFGPGTRLTVL.

CDR3 in DNA: TGTGCCAGCAGGATTGGTAGGGGATCCGATGGCTACACCTTC. It codes for CASRIGRGSDGYTF. The chain recombines TRBV2 with TRBJ1-2; D possibly corresponds to TRBD1 (5 bases). V gave up 6 bases and J gave up 6 bases, with 17 bases separating them. In germline, CDR1 is SNHLY, CDR2 FYNNEI. The CDR3 totals 14 residues.

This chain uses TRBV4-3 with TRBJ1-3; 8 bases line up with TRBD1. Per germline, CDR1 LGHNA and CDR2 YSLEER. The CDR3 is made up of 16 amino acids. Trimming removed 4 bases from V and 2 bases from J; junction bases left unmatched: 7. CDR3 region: CASSLSLTGAGNTIYF. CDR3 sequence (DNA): TGCGCCAGCAGCCTAAGTTTGACAGGGGCTGGAAACACCATATATTTT.

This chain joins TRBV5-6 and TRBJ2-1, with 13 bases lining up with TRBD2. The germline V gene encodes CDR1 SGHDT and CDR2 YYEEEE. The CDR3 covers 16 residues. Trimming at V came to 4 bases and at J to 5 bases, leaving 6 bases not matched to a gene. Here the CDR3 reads CASSPLGTSGNNEQFF. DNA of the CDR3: TGTGCCAGCAGCCCCCTCGGGACTAGCGGGAACAATGAGCAGTTCTTC.

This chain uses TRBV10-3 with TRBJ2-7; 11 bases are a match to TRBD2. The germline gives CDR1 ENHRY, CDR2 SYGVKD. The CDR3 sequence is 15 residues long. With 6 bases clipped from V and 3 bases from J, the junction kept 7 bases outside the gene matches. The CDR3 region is CAIRTGTSGRYEQYF. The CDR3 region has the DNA TGTGCCATCAGGACCGGGACTAGCGGACGCTACGAGCAGTACTTC.

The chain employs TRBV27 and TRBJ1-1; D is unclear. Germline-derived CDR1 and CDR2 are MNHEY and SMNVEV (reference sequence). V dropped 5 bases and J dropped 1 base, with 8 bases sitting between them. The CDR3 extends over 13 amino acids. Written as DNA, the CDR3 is TGTGCCAGCAGTAAGCGAGCGAACACTGAAGCTTTCTTT. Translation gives CASSKRANTEAFF.

CDR3 DNA: TGTGCCATCAGTGAAGGTGGCGGTATGGGCACAGATACGCAGTATTTT. Its protein product is CAISEGGGMGTDTQYF. The genes are TRBV10-3 and TRBJ2-3; D not resolved. The CDR3 totals 16 residues. CDR1 and CDR2 from the germline V gene are ENHRY and SYGVKD. Trimming shortened V by 3 bases and J by 1 base, and 14 bases separated the two germline ends.

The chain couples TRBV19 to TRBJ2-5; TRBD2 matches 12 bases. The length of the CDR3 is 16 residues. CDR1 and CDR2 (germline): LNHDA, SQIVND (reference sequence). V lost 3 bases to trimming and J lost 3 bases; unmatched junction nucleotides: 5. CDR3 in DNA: TGTGCCAGTAGTATCCCACGGACTAGCGGGGAAGAGACCCAGTACTTC. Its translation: CASSIPRTSGEETQYF.